This TCR beta chain came from a study of blood T cells in healthy people across ages (dated by TCRdb to between 2014 and 2016). With regard to the full study: In model experiments, template switching captured about one uniquely barcoded TCR beta cDNA molecule for every two T cells. The study measured age-related changes in TCR beta repertoire diversity using deep sequencing normalized with unique cDNA molecular identifiers. The donors were split into four age groups: young (average 16 years), middle-aged (roughly 42), aged (roughly 65) and long-lived (approximately 80). To avoid experimental bias, donors of different ages were randomly spread across the sequencing lanes. Using the same blood draw, the study looked at two additional independent replicas of 1 million unique cDNA reads for two donors, one aged 18 to 30 and the other aged 80 or older. Results the study describes overall, beyond this receptor: Total diversity estimates from one million sequenced T cells were considered lower bounds and underestimates. Because donor CMV infection status was unknown, age-related changes in expanded clonotypes were potentially confounded. Compared with the aged group, the long-lived group had more naive CD4+ T cells, fewer expanded clones and increased TCR diversity, suggesting age selection. The percentage of naive T cells measured by flow cytometry correlated strongly with observed TCR beta diversity. Since profiling was done on bulk unsorted PBMCs, naive and antigen-experienced compartments could not be conclusively compared. As age increased, observed TCR beta diversity per million T cells dropped in a roughly linear way, and a significant reduction was already evident by age 40.

To prepare the library, 5' RACE was applied. The sequencing machine was an Illumina HiSeq 2500. A second PCR of about 6 to 11 cycles was run with a J-beta primer mix and a sample-barcoded 5' primer. A unique molecular identifier was introduced onto each TCR beta cDNA molecule by a template-switch 5' adaptor carrying 12 random nucleotides. Each sample yielded at least 3 million CDR3-containing paired-end reads. First-strand cDNA was synthesized from all RNA with the Mint cDNA synthesis kit, primed by a TRBC-specific oligonucleotide. Following uracil-DNA glycosylase treatment, all cDNA underwent a first 18-cycle PCR with the universal primers M1SS and BC2_uni_R. Per the authors' processing: For normalization, 1 million high-quality reads, each with a distinct molecular identifier, were randomly selected from each sample. Reads with shared molecular identifiers were discarded instead of being binned into consensus sequences. MiTCR, set to a Q25 quality threshold and the strictest error-elimination algorithm, was used for CDR3 identification, clonotype clustering and error correction. A nonparametric unseen species model using Euler transformation provided a lower-bound estimate of total TCR beta diversity. TCRdb reworked the public reads: Q25 trimming with fastp, MiXCR clone assembly, productive beta chains retained. Each entry is one CDR3 protein sequence, shown with its most common DNA and genes. For this entry, the V and J calls and clone size follow TCRdb and not the study's own pipeline. This sample gives hundreds of thousands of distinct CDR3 sequences in total; approximately 30% of them show up just once. 15% to 18% of the sample rests with the top ten.

The 39 donors, aged 6 to 90 years, were systemically healthy Caucasian individuals from Russia. Ten milliliters of peripheral blood were drawn from each donor into EDTA-treated Vacutainer tubes. PBMCs were isolated by Ficoll-Paque density-gradient centrifugation, with at least 6 million obtained per sample. Total RNA, at least 6 micrograms per sample, was extracted from PBMCs with Trizol reagent. For every donor, flow cytometry on a PBMC aliquot measured the percentage of naive CD45RAhigh/CD27high T cells. In the germline V gene, CDR1 corresponds to SGHTA and CDR2 to FQGNSA. The junction shows trimming of 5 bases on V and 7 bases on J, plus 16 bases between the germline ends. Reading from cysteine to phenylalanine, the CDR3 counts 14 amino acids. Just the 42-base CDR3 DNA is kept, in frame starting at base 1. This clonotype was observed at least ten times. What this receptor recognizes is not known. Base qualities are missing; no much larger clone stands one base away.

The TCR sequence derives from a woman aged 80 or older in good health. The sample comprised blood. The sequence links TRBV7-2 to TRBJ2-3, with the D call tentatively TRBD1 or TRBD2, each fitting 6 bases. The nucleotide sequence reads TGTGCCAGCAGCAACCGACAAGGGGGGAATACGCAGTATTTT. Its protein is CASSNRQGGNTQYF. Extended through the reference TRBV7-2 and TRBJ2-3 proteins, this CDR3 yields the full variable domain: GAGVSQSPSNKVTEKGKDVELRCDPISGHTALYWYRQSLGQGLEFLIYFQGNSAPDKSGLPSDRFSAERTGGSVSTLTIQRTQQEDSAVYLCASSNRQGGNTQYFGPGTRLTVL.